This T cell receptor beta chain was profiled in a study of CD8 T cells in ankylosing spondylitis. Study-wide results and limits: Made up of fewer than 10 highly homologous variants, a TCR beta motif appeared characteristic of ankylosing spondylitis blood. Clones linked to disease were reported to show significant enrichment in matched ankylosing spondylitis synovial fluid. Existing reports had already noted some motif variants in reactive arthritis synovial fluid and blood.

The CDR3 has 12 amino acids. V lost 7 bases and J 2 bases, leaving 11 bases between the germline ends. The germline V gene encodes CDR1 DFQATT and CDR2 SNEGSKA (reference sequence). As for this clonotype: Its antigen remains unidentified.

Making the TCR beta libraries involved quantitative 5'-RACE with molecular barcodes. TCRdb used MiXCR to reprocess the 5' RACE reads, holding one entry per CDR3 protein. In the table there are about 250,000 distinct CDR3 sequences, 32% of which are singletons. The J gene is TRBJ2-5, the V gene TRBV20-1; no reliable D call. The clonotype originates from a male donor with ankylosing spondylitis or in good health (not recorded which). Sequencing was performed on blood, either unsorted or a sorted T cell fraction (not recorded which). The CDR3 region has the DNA TGCAGTGTCCGGTGGGGTCAAGAGACCCAGTACTTC. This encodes CSVRWGQETQYF.